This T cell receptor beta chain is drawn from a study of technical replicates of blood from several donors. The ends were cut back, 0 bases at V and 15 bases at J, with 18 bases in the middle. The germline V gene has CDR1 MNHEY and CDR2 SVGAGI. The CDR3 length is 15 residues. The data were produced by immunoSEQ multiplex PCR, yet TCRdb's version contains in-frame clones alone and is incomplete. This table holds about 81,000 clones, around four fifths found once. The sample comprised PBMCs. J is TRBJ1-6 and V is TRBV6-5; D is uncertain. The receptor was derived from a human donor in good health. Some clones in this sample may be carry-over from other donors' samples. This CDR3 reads CASSYSKSLSPGLHF. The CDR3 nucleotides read TGTGCCAGCAGTTACTCGAAAAGTCTATCGCCTGGCCTCCACTTT.